The clone carrying this T cell receptor beta chain appeared once. The antigen is unknown. Treatment locations for all participants with HIV were in the United States. The cryopreserved samples used held roughly 0.9-10 million PBMC prior to extraction of DNA. With survey level as its setting, the immunoSEQ assay was v3.0. Assay: immunoSEQ multiplex PCR; the TCRdb copy retains only in-frame clones and omits some. The data contain tens of thousands of clones, over 70% of them singletons. Germline loops: CDR1 MNHEY, CDR2 SVGAGI. The CDR3 has 16 amino acids. V lost 6 bases and J lost 1, with 18 bases in between. The data originate from a study of long-term antiretroviral therapy in people with HIV. Overall study findings and caveats: Repertoires with HIV possessed tighter CDR3 length spans than those of controls. Across all time points, the repertoire was dominated by clones that expanded before ART.

The source is a woman aged 50 to 60 with HIV. The sample in question was unsorted PBMCs, obtained 3.1 years after starting antiretroviral therapy. V usage is TRBV6-5 and J usage is TRBJ1-1, with a possible D match to TRBD1 (5 bases). CDR3 DNA sequence: TGTGCCAGCAGGTACACGGGGGACTCTTGGAACACTGAAGCTTTCTTT. Its translation: CASRYTGDSWNTEAFF.